The subject of this entry is one T cell receptor beta chain. Using a J-beta primer mix together with a sample-barcoded 5' primer, a second PCR was run for about 7 to 12 cycles. Each CDR3 protein gets one entry after TCRdb re-called the 5' RACE reads with MiXCR. Of hundreds of thousands of distinct CDR3 sequences detected, 45% to 50% appear once; the ten largest clones hold under 35%. The germline V gene has CDR1 SGHVS and CDR2 FQNEAQ. CDR3 length: 15 residues. After removal of 5 bases from V and 3 bases from J, the junction contained 9 bases not matched to a gene. The data were taken from a study of blood T cells in healthy people across ages. Overall study context: About one barcoded beta molecule per two T cells came from capture by template switching.

V usage is TRBV7-8 and J usage is TRBJ2-7, with 8 nucleotides matching TRBD1. Sequencing used blood. This sequence was found in a woman between 55 and 75 years old in good health. The CDR3 here is CASSLEDRARYEQYF. As DNA, the CDR3 is TGTGCCAGCAGCCTGGAGGACAGGGCTCGCTACGAGCAGTACTTC.